The 29 T cell receptor beta chains listed next were all sequenced from one sample in a study of resident and recirculating memory T cells in vitiligo. The protocol was immunoSEQ multiplex PCR, while the TCRdb copy is restricted to in-frame clones and leaves out a portion. Here the sample spans more than 65,000 clones, approximately 90% being singletons. Sequenced input: blood. These receptors were taken from a male donor with vitiligo.

This clone came up once. The chain uses TRBV6-4 and TRBJ1-5; D remains ambiguous. With 4 bases removed from V and 4 bases from J, the gap between germline ends came to 8 bases. This CDR3 is built from 13 residues. Germline CDR1 and CDR2: MRHNA and SNTAGT. The CDR3 nucleotides are TGTGCCAGCAGTGCCGAGGAAAATCAGCCCCAGCATTTT. Amino acid sequence: CASSAEENQPQHF.

This sequence joins TRBV7-2 and TRBJ1-6; 8 bases align to TRBD1. Germline CDR1 reads SGHTA; CDR2 reads FQGNSA. CDR3 size: 15 residues. V trimming: 4 bases; J trimming: 9 bases; junction bases outside the gene matches: 8. The CDR3 region has the DNA TGTGCCAGCAGCTCTTCCCAGGGGGCAACTTCACCCCTCCACTTT. This codes for CASSSSQGATSPLHF.

The J gene is TRBJ1-2, the V gene TRBV7-8, with 12 bases fitting TRBD1. CDR3 length equals 17 residues. Germline V CDR1 and CDR2: SGHVS, FQNEAQ. V shed 1 base and J 4 bases; nucleotides not matched to a gene: 7. The CDR3 region is CASSLVAGTGGSYGYTF. As DNA, the CDR3 is TGTGCCAGCAGCTTAGTGGCCGGGACAGGGGGCAGCTATGGCTACACCTTC.

V and J are TRBV5-4 and TRBJ2-1; D is unclear. CDR3 length equals 12 residues. CDR1 and CDR2 (germline): SGHNT, YYREEE (reference sequence). The germline V and J ends were trimmed by 0 bases and 13 bases, with 11 bases remaining between them. The CDR3 nucleotides read TGTGCCAGCAGCTTGGAGCAAACCGTCCAGTTCTTC. Translated: CASSLEQTVQFF.

V gene TRBV6-5 combines with J gene TRBJ1-2; no reliable D call. V was clipped by 7 bases and J by 2 bases, with 11 bases between them. The CDR3 contains 13 residues. Germline lookup yields CDR1 MNHEY and CDR2 SVGAGI. The CDR3 region is CASKVGENYGYTF. The CDR3 DNA follows: TGTGCCAGCAAGGTGGGAGAGAACTATGGCTACACCTTC.

The gene calls are TRBV27 and TRBJ2-7; maybe TRBD1 (6 bases). The germline CDR1 and CDR2 sequences are MNHEY and SMNVEV (reference sequence). V shed 6 bases and J shed 2 bases, with 14 bases lying between them. The CDR3 is made up of 14 amino acids. In DNA form, the CDR3 reads TGTGCCAGCAGCCTACAGGGTCTTACCTACGAGCAGTACTTC. Its protein is CASSLQGLTYEQYF.

The rearrangement joins TRBV5-8 to TRBJ1-2, with 7 positions matching TRBD1. The ends lost 1 base at V and 8 bases at J; junction bases unmatched: 5. CDR1 SGHTS and CDR2 YDEGEE come from the germline V gene. The CDR3 has 13 amino acids. The CDR3 region has the DNA TGTGCCAGCAGCTTGCGTGGGACAGAAGGCTACACCTTC. This sequence encodes CASSLRGTEGYTF.

The genes are TRBV7-8 and TRBJ1-5; 8 bases are shared with TRBD1. Losses at the gene ends were 5 bases for V and 1 base for J; bases not matched to a gene: 13. Germline loops: CDR1 SGHVS, CDR2 FQNEAQ. CDR3 size: 18 residues. The chain's CDR3 is CASSRHGGQGASNQPQHF. CDR3 DNA sequence: TGTGCCAGCAGCCGACACGGCGGGCAGGGGGCAAGCAATCAGCCCCAGCATTTT.

This rearrangement joins TRBV19 to TRBJ2-5, with 7 bases identical to TRBD2. The CDR3 extends over 12 amino acids. CDR1 LNHDA and CDR2 SQIVND come from the germline V gene (reference sequence). Unmatched junction bases numbered 8, after V lost 10 bases and J lost 6 bases. CDR3 in DNA: TGTGCCACCCGGGGGGACTTTCAGACCCAGTACTTC. This codes for CATRGDFQTQYF.

This clone was recorded only once. The rearrangement joins TRBV5-1 to TRBJ2-1, with D possibly TRBD2 on 6 matching bases. The CDR3 has 13 residues. Trimming shortened V by 4 bases and J by 9 bases, and 14 bases separated the two germline ends. In germline, CDR1 is SGHRS, CDR2 YFSETQ. CDR3 in DNA: TGCGCCAGCAGCCCCCAGGAGGGACTTGAGCAGTTCTTC. This encodes CASSPQEGLEQFF.

The rearrangement links TRBV11-1 to TRBJ1-1; a possible D gene is TRBD1 (6 bases). CDR3 length: 12 amino acids. The V and J ends lost 5 bases and 8 bases respectively, with 12 bases between them. Germline CDR1 reads SGHAT; CDR2 reads FQDESV (reference sequence). This chain's CDR3 is CASSPQGSEAFF. In DNA form, the CDR3 reads TGTGCCAGCAGCCCACAGGGCTCCGAAGCTTTCTTT.

This clone came up a few times. This chain joins TRBV7-7 and TRBJ2-5; TRBD2 might be the D (6 bases). Germline CDR1 reads SSHAT; CDR2 reads FNYEAQ (reference sequence). The ends were cut back, 5 bases at V and 9 bases at J, with 16 bases in the middle. The CDR3 has 13 residues. CDR3: CASSPLGGPAQYF. In DNA form, the CDR3 reads TGTGCCAGCAGCCCCCTCGGGGGACCGGCCCAGTACTTC.

The CDR3 is CSVESGGGGAEAFF. CDR3 DNA sequence: TGCAGCGTTGAATCAGGGGGTGGAGGTGCTGAAGCTTTCTTT. V usage is TRBV29-1 and J usage is TRBJ1-1, with 7 bases that match TRBD1. CDR3 length equals 14 residues. Germline V gene sequence: CDR1 SQVTM, CDR2 ANQGSEA. J gave up 6 bases and V 2 bases, and 9 bases lay outside the gene matches.

This chain uses TRBV7-2 with TRBJ2-3; D is possibly TRBD1 (6 bases). The germline V and J ends were trimmed by 5 bases and 5 bases, with 14 bases remaining between them. The CDR3 extends over 14 amino acids. Germline CDR1 SGHTA, CDR2 FQGNSA. CDR3 sequence (DNA): TGTGCCAGCAGCCCCGAGGCCAGGGGAGATACGCAGTATTTT. Protein: CASSPEARGDTQYF.

The V and J genes are TRBV6-5 and TRBJ1-2; 7 positions agree with TRBD1. The CDR3 loop spans 16 amino acids. Germline assignment: CDR1 MNHEY and CDR2 SVGAGI. The V gene end was trimmed by 2 bases and the J gene end by 4 bases; junction bases not matched to a gene: 10. DNA for the CDR3: TGTGCCAGCAGTTACACGACAGGGAGCGGATCCTATGGCTACACCTTC. Protein sequence: CASSYTTGSGSYGYTF.

This rearrangement joins TRBV9 to TRBJ2-3, with a possible D match to TRBD2 (7 bases). In germline, CDR1 is SGDLS, CDR2 YYNGEE. The CDR3 consists of 16 residues. V was pared by 0 bases and J by 6 bases, with 17 bases between. CDR3: CASSVELAGAPDTQYF. For the CDR3, the DNA is TGTGCCAGCAGCGTAGAGTTGGCGGGGGCCCCCGATACGCAGTATTTT.

The CDR3 DNA reads TGTGCCAGCAGCCCTCCAATTGGGGGGGCCCAAGAGACCCAGTACTTC. This gives the protein CASSPPIGGAQETQYF. This chain links TRBV9 with TRBJ2-5; a possible D gene is TRBD2 (7 bases). The length of the CDR3 is 16 residues. From germline, CDR1 is SGDLS and CDR2 YYNGEE. V gave up 4 bases and J gave up 1 base, with 17 bases separating them.

V usage is TRBV7-8 and J usage is TRBJ1-6; D remains ambiguous. CDR1 SGHVS and CDR2 FQNEAQ come from the germline V gene. Trimming removed 6 bases at V and 8 bases at J, with 14 bases between. The CDR3 has 14 amino acids. The CDR3 bases are TGTGCCAGCAGTTCAATAGTGTCGGATTCACCCCTCCACTTT. Protein product: CASSSIVSDSPLHF.

The chain employs TRBV28 and TRBJ2-7; 9 bases are shared with TRBD2. The CDR3 runs 16 residues. Trimming took 2 bases from V and 0 from J; bases not matched to a gene: 5. CDR1 is MDHEN and CDR2 is SYDVKM in the germline V gene. This CDR3 reads CASSLDSGGPSYEQYF. In nucleotides, the CDR3 is TGTGCCAGCAGTTTAGATAGCGGGGGCCCCTCCTACGAGCAGTACTTC.

This chain connects TRBV7-3 to TRBJ2-5, with 8 bases that match TRBD1. With 2 bases clipped from V and 1 base from J, the junction kept 6 bases outside the gene matches. Germline-derived CDR1 and CDR2 are SGHTA and FQGTGA. The CDR3 has 16 amino acids. The CDR3: CASSLAGQGPQETQYF. The DNA of the CDR3 is TGTGCCAGCAGCTTAGCTGGACAGGGCCCCCAAGAGACCCAGTACTTC.

This rearrangement joins TRBV28 to TRBJ2-7; weak D call: TRBD2 (6 bases). The germline gives CDR1 MDHEN, CDR2 SYDVKM. CDR3 length: 14 residues. Trimming left V 7 bases short and J 2 bases short, with 15 bases between. The CDR3 sequence is CASTQGGVTYEQYF. The CDR3 nucleotides are TGTGCCAGCACCCAAGGAGGGGTTACCTACGAGCAGTACTTC.

This clone has a single count. The chain combines TRBV4-1 with TRBJ1-5; TRBD1 agrees at 7 bases. Germline-derived CDR1 and CDR2 are MGHRA and YSYEKL. The CDR3 loop spans 16 amino acids. V gave up 1 base and J gave up 0 bases; unmatched junction bases: 3. The CDR3 loop reads CASSQAGGYSNQPQHF. The CDR3 DNA sequence: TGCGCCAGCAGCCAAGCAGGGGGATATAGCAATCAGCCCCAGCATTTT.

The V gene is TRBV27, the J gene TRBJ2-1; 8 bases fit TRBD2. The CDR3 contains 15 residues. The germline V gene has CDR1 MNHEY and CDR2 SMNVEV (reference sequence). The V gene end was trimmed by 7 bases and the J gene end by 5 bases; junction bases not matched to a gene: 10. The CDR3 DNA is TGTGCCAGCACGTCTCGACTAGCGTATAACAATGAGCAGTTCTTC. Its translation: CASTSRLAYNNEQFF.

The rearrangement links TRBV11-2 to TRBJ2-1; 8 bases align to TRBD2. Germline loops: CDR1 SGHAT, CDR2 FQNNGV. The CDR3 is 14 amino acids. V gave up 5 bases and J gave up 6 bases; unmatched junction bases: 6. This chain's CDR3 is CASSPRTSFNEQFF. The CDR3 DNA follows: TGTGCCAGCAGCCCACGGACTAGCTTCAATGAGCAGTTCTTC.

The CDR3 nucleotides read TGCGCCAGCAGCCCTGGGACAGTCGGTGGCAATCAGCCCCAGCATTTT. This sequence encodes CASSPGTVGGNQPQHF. The V call is TRBV5-1, the J call TRBJ1-5, with TRBD1 matching 7 bases. V lost 4 bases, J lost 2 bases, and 9 bases stayed unmatched. Germline assignment: CDR1 SGHRS and CDR2 YFSETQ. The CDR3 contains 16 residues.

The chain recombines TRBV4-3 with TRBJ1-5; 10 bases match TRBD1. Germline-derived CDR1 and CDR2 are LGHNA and YSLEER. J lost 5 bases, V lost 0 bases, and 4 bases had no gene match. CDR3 length: 16 amino acids. CDR3 nucleotides: TGCGCCAGCAGCCAAGATTCGGGACAGGGGCATCAGCCCCAGCATTTT. Its protein product is CASSQDSGQGHQPQHF.

This CDR3 is CASSLGTSGGYNEQFF. CDR3 in DNA: TGTGCCAGCAGCTTAGGGACTAGCGGGGGGTACAATGAGCAGTTCTTC. V gene TRBV7-9 combines with J gene TRBJ2-1; TRBD2 aligns across 14 bases. This CDR3 contains 16 residues. J was trimmed by 4 bases and V by 1 base; bases with no gene match: 0. The germline V gene has CDR1 SEHNR and CDR2 FQNEAQ (reference sequence).

The V call is TRBV6-5, the J call TRBJ1-5; D is uncertain. V was pared by 3 bases and J by 2 bases, with 8 bases between. This CDR3 contains 14 residues. Germline V gene data show CDR1 as MNHEY and CDR2 as SVGAGI. The CDR3 coding sequence is TGTGCCAGCAGTTATCGGACTGGCAATCAGCCCCAGCATTTT. Protein: CASSYRTGNQPQHF.

The chain carries TRBV19 and TRBJ2-1, with 16 bases matching TRBD2. CDR1 LNHDA and CDR2 SQIVND come from the germline V gene (reference sequence). This CDR3 region has 18 residues. Trimming took 2 bases from V and 9 from J; bases not matched to a gene: 10. Here the CDR3 reads CASSINLGTSGGAVEQFF. The CDR3 region has the DNA TGTGCCAGTAGTATAAATTTAGGGACTAGCGGGGGGGCCGTTGAGCAGTTCTTC.